Listed below are T cell receptor beta chains from one sample, sequenced in a study of OX40 agonist ivuxolimab in advanced cancers. Clones were sequenced by immunoSEQ multiplex PCR, and TCRdb holds only the in-frame ones, with some missing. Here the sample spans some 86,000 clones, 75% to 95% being singletons. This material consisted of CD4+ or CD8+ T cells sorted from blood, taken in a trial of the OX40 agonist ivuxolimab. The source is an adult with an advanced solid tumor such as melanoma, head and neck, liver or kidney cancer. Each CDR3 is given with its conserved first and last residue. Each record gives: V gene, D gene, clone size, J gene, CDR3 DNA, CDR3 protein. A D gene is named only where the DNA matches it firmly. Clone size appears in some rows only: once, few, many, or a class for an expanded clone.

V gene: TRBV5-1; D gene: .; clone size: .; J gene: TRBJ1-3; CDR3 DNA: TGCGCCAGCCGCGGTAATGAAGGAGGAAACACCATATATTTT; CDR3 protein: CASRGNEGGNTIYF
V gene: TRBV29-1; D gene: .; clone size: once; J gene: TRBJ1-2; CDR3 DNA: TGCAGCGTTGAAGCGTCGGACAAGTATGGCTACACCTTC; CDR3 protein: CSVEASDKYGYTF
V gene: TRBV9; D gene: TRBD1; clone size: .; J gene: TRBJ2-7; CDR3 DNA: TGTGCCAGCAGCGGACAAGGACAGGGCTACGAGCAGTACTTC; CDR3 protein: CASSGQGQGYEQYF
V gene: TRBV7-7; D gene: .; clone size: few; J gene: TRBJ2-7; CDR3 DNA: TGTGCTAGCAGCTTAGACGGCTCCTACGAGCAGTACTTC; CDR3 protein: CASSLDGSYEQYF
V gene: TRBV29-1; D gene: TRBD1; clone size: .; J gene: TRBJ2-7; CDR3 DNA: TGCAGCGTTTACCGGGACAGGGGCTACGAGCAGTACTTC; CDR3 protein: CSVYRDRGYEQYF
V gene: TRBV19; D gene: TRBD1; clone size: .; J gene: TRBJ1-2; CDR3 DNA: TGTGCCAGTAGTATAGATGGGGTAAGGACAGGCTATGGCTACACCTTC; CDR3 protein: CASSIDGVRTGYGYTF
V gene: TRBV5-1; D gene: .; clone size: .; J gene: TRBJ2-3; CDR3 DNA: TGCGCCAGCAGCTTGGTAAGGCTAGATACGCAGTATTTT; CDR3 protein: CASSLVRLDTQYF
V gene: TRBV7-9; D gene: .; clone size: .; J gene: TRBJ1-5; CDR3 DNA: TGTGCCAGCTCTCAGTCAAGTGGGGATCAGCCCCAGCATTTT; CDR3 protein: CASSQSSGDQPQHF
V gene: TRBV27; D gene: TRBD2; clone size: once; J gene: TRBJ2-7; CDR3 DNA: TGTGCCAGCAGTTTATCCCTAGCGGGAGGGCCGACCTACGAGCAGTACTTC; CDR3 protein: CASSLSLAGGPTYEQYF
V gene: TRBV4-1; D gene: TRBD1; clone size: .; J gene: TRBJ1-5; CDR3 DNA: TGCGCCAGCAGCCAAACGACAGGGGGGAGCAATCAGCCCCAGCATTTT; CDR3 protein: CASSQTTGGSNQPQHF
V gene: TRBV11-2; D gene: TRBD2; clone size: .; J gene: TRBJ2-7; CDR3 DNA: TGTGCCAGCAGCACCACATGGGGGGGAGGTGGTCTCTACGAGCAGTACTTC; CDR3 protein: CASSTTWGGGGLYEQYF
V gene: TRBV7-8; D gene: .; clone size: .; J gene: TRBJ2-5; CDR3 DNA: TGTGCCAGCAGCGTTGAAATAGCGGAGACCCAGTACTTC; CDR3 protein: CASSVEIAETQYF
V gene: TRBV11-3; D gene: .; clone size: .; J gene: TRBJ2-5; CDR3 DNA: TGTGCCAGCAGCTTGGGGGGCAGCTCTGGATGGAAAGAGACCCAGTACTTC; CDR3 protein: CASSLGGSSGWKETQYF
V gene: TRBV19; D gene: .; clone size: .; J gene: TRBJ1-5; CDR3 DNA: TGTGCCAGTAGTACCCCCAGGGGTAGGAGCAATCAGCCCCAGCATTTT; CDR3 protein: CASSTPRGRSNQPQHF
V gene: TRBV7-9; D gene: .; clone size: .; J gene: TRBJ1-1; CDR3 DNA: TGTGCCAGCAGCAACGCGTTCCCTGAAGCTTTCTTT; CDR3 protein: CASSNAFPEAFF
V gene: TRBV12-5; D gene: .; clone size: once; J gene: TRBJ1-5; CDR3 DNA: TGTGCTAGTGGTTTGGGGGGGCAGGTTCGACTGCCCCAGCATTTT; CDR3 protein: CASGLGGQVRLPQHF
V gene: TRBV27; D gene: .; clone size: .; J gene: TRBJ2-1; CDR3 DNA: TGTGCCACTCTCCCGGCGGGCTACAATGAGCAGTTCTTC; CDR3 protein: CATLPAGYNEQFF
V gene: TRBV27; D gene: .; clone size: .; J gene: TRBJ1-1; CDR3 DNA: TGTGCCAGCAGCTCACCTCGAAACACTGAAGCTTTCTTT; CDR3 protein: CASSSPRNTEAFF
V gene: TRBV9; D gene: .; clone size: few; J gene: TRBJ1-1; CDR3 DNA: TGTGCCAGCAGCGACCAGAGACATCGGGCTTTCTTT; CDR3 protein: CASSDQRHRAFF
V gene: TRBV27; D gene: TRBD2; clone size: .; J gene: TRBJ2-7; CDR3 DNA: TGTGCCAGCAGTCCGGGACTAGCGGGATCCTACGAGCAGTACTTC; CDR3 protein: CASSPGLAGSYEQYF
V gene: TRBV18; D gene: .; clone size: once; J gene: TRBJ1-2; CDR3 DNA: TGTGCCAGCTCACCACCGTCCTATGGGATTAACTATGGCTACACCTTC; CDR3 protein: CASSPPSYGINYGYTF
V gene: TRBV5-6; D gene: .; clone size: .; J gene: TRBJ2-7; CDR3 DNA: TGTGCCAGCAGGGGGATTCACTACGAGCAGTACTTC; CDR3 protein: CASRGIHYEQYF
V gene: TRBV5-1; D gene: TRBD2; clone size: .; J gene: TRBJ2-1; CDR3 DNA: TGCGCCAGCGGCGCAGGGACTAGCGATGAGCAGTTCTTC; CDR3 protein: CASGAGTSDEQFF
V gene: TRBV5-4; D gene: TRBD2; clone size: .; J gene: TRBJ2-2; CDR3 DNA: TGTGCCAGCAGCTTGGAGACAGCGGGAGGGCCCACCGGGGAGCTGTTTTTT; CDR3 protein: CASSLETAGGPTGELFF
V gene: TRBV9; D gene: .; clone size: .; J gene: TRBJ2-1; CDR3 DNA: TGTGCCAGTAGAGGGATACTCGACAATGAGCAGTTCTTC; CDR3 protein: CASRGILDNEQFF
V gene: TRBV5-1; D gene: TRBD2; clone size: .; J gene: TRBJ2-7; CDR3 DNA: TGCGCCAGCAGCTTGGTTGGGGGGGACTACGAGCAGTACTTC; CDR3 protein: CASSLVGGDYEQYF
V gene: TRBV7-6; D gene: .; clone size: .; J gene: TRBJ1-2; CDR3 DNA: TGTGCCAGCAGCTTTGGTCTTAGCTATGGCTACACCTTC; CDR3 protein: CASSFGLSYGYTF
V gene: TRBV27; D gene: TRBD2; clone size: .; J gene: TRBJ2-7; CDR3 DNA: TGTGCCAGCAGTGTAGCGGGGCGTACCTACGAGCAGTACTTC; CDR3 protein: CASSVAGRTYEQYF
V gene: TRBV30; D gene: .; clone size: .; J gene: TRBJ1-1; CDR3 DNA: TGTGCCTGGATCATGGGGGAGCTCACTGAAGCTTTCTTT; CDR3 protein: CAWIMGELTEAFF
V gene: TRBV10-2; D gene: .; clone size: .; J gene: TRBJ2-1; CDR3 DNA: TGCGCCAGCAGTGAACCGTTCAATGAGCAGTTCTTC; CDR3 protein: CASSEPFNEQFF
V gene: TRBV19; D gene: .; clone size: .; J gene: TRBJ2-2; CDR3 DNA: TGTGCCAGTAGATGGGACGGGGCGAACACCGGGGAGCTGTTTTTT; CDR3 protein: CASRWDGANTGELFF
V gene: TRBV7-9; D gene: TRBD1; clone size: .; J gene: TRBJ1-1; CDR3 DNA: TGTGCCAGCAGCGACCAGGGACAGGGTTACACTGAAGCTTTCTTT; CDR3 protein: CASSDQGQGYTEAFF
V gene: TRBV30; D gene: .; clone size: .; J gene: TRBJ2-7; CDR3 DNA: TGTGCCTGGAGTAGGGGCTCCTACGAGCAGTACTTC; CDR3 protein: CAWSRGSYEQYF
V gene: TRBV9; D gene: .; clone size: once; J gene: TRBJ2-1; CDR3 DNA: TGTGCCAGCAGCACTACGGGACACCATCAGAATGAGCAGTTCTTC; CDR3 protein: CASSTTGHHQNEQFF
V gene: TRBV27; D gene: .; clone size: .; J gene: TRBJ1-5; CDR3 DNA: TGTGCCAGCAGTTTACGAGAGAATCAGCCCCAGCATTTT; CDR3 protein: CASSLRENQPQHF
V gene: TRBV29-1; D gene: .; clone size: .; J gene: TRBJ2-5; CDR3 DNA: TGCAGCGTGACCGGACAAGGAGAGACCCAGTACTTC; CDR3 protein: CSVTGQGETQYF
V gene: TRBV30; D gene: TRBD2; clone size: .; J gene: TRBJ2-7; CDR3 DNA: TGTGCCTGGAGTCTCGGGGGGGATCGAGGTCCCGAGCAGTACTTC; CDR3 protein: CAWSLGGDRGPEQYF
V gene: TRBV5-1; D gene: .; clone size: .; J gene: TRBJ1-1; CDR3 DNA: TGCGCCAGCAGCTCTTATTCCAGGGGTTCGGGGACTGAAGCTTTCTTT; CDR3 protein: CASSSYSRGSGTEAFF
V gene: TRBV4-2; D gene: TRBD1; clone size: .; J gene: TRBJ2-7; CDR3 DNA: TGTGCCAGCAGCCAATCCGGGACAGGGGCCTACGAGCAGTACTTC; CDR3 protein: CASSQSGTGAYEQYF
V gene: TRBV18; D gene: .; clone size: .; J gene: TRBJ2-2; CDR3 DNA: TGTGCCAGCTCACCACGCGACAGAGGGGAGCTGTTTTTT; CDR3 protein: CASSPRDRGELFF
V gene: TRBV11-2; D gene: .; clone size: .; J gene: TRBJ1-1; CDR3 DNA: TGTGCCAGCAGCCGGGGGCTGAACACTGAAGCTTTCTTT; CDR3 protein: CASSRGLNTEAFF
V gene: TRBV10-3; D gene: TRBD1; clone size: .; J gene: TRBJ2-7; CDR3 DNA: TGTGCCATCAGTGATATGGGGACAGGGGGCATTTTGGGGATCTACGAGCAGTACTTC; CDR3 protein: CAISDMGTGGILGIYEQYF